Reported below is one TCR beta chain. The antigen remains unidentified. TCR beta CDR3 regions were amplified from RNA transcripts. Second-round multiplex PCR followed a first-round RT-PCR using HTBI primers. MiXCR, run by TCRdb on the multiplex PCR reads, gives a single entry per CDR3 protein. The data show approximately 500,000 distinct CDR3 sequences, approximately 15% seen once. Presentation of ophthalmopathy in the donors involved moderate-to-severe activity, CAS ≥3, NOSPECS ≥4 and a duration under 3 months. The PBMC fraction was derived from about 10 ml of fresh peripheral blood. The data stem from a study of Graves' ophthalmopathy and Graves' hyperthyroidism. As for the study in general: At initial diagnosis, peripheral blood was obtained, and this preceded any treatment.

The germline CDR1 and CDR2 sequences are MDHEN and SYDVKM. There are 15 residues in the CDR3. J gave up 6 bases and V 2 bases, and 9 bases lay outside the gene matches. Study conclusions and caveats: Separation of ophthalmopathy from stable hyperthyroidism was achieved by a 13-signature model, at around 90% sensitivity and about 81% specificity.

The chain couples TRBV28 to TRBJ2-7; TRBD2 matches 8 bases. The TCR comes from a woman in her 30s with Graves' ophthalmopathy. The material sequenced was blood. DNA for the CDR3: TGTGCCAGCAGTTTACCGGGAGGGCCTTCGGTCGAGCAGTACTTC. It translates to CASSLPGGPSVEQYF.